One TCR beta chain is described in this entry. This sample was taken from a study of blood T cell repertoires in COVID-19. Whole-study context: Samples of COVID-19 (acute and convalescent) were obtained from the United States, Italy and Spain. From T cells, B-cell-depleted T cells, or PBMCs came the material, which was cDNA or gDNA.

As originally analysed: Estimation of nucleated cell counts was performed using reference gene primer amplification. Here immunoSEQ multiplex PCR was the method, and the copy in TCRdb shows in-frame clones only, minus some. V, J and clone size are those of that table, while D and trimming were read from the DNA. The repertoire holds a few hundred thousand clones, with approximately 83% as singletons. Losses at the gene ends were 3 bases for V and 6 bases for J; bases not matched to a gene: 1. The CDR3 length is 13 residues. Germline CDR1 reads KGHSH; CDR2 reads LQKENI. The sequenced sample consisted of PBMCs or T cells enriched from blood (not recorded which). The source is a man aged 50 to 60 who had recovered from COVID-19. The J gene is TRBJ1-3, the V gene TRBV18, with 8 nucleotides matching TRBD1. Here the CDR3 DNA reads TGTGCCAGCTCACCGACAGGGGAAAACACCATATATTTT. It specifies CASSPTGENTIYF.